The clone carrying this TCR beta chain was detected only a few times. Its antigen is not known. This entry is derived from a study of cytomegalovirus exposure and HLA in healthy donors. In the study overall: The 90 to 150 validation repertoires used the same platform as the 500 to 700 first-cohort repertoires, a later analysis reported.

Trimming took off 1 base at V and 5 bases at J, with 5 bases between the two ends. The CDR3 totals 12 residues. Germline lookup yields CDR1 SGHAT and CDR2 FQNNGV. The table came from immunoSEQ multiplex PCR; TCRdb's copy has only in-frame clones and leaves some out. The repertoire includes approximately 200,000 clones, 80% to 95% of them detected once, and 1.1% sits in the top ten. Findings of the study overall: In vitro work confirmed that three CMV-associated chains recognize CMV antigens. Cytomegalovirus association was assigned to approximately 180 TCR beta chains.

Donors came from a validation cohort of over 100 subjects, distinct from the first 666-subject cohort. Material for sequencing was PBMCs. The clonotype was recovered from a woman in her late teens or twenties in good health and CMV-seronegative. The chain recombines TRBV11-2 with TRBJ1-1; the D is unclear. CDR3 in DNA: TGTGCCAGCAGCTTAGTTTATACTGAAGCTTTCTTT. As protein: CASSLVYTEAFF.